A selection of T cell receptor beta chains follows, all from one sample in a study of a mutant IDH1 vaccine in newly diagnosed glioma. Libraries were prepared by immunoSEQ multiplex PCR; TCRdb keeps only in-frame clonotypes and omits some of them. The sample has tens of thousands of clones; 80% to 90% are singletons. The material sequenced was PBMCs, taken from a glioma patient treated with radiotherapy, temozolomide or both. The receptors originated from a woman in her forties with glioma. Each CDR3 is given with its conserved first and last residue. Clone sizes are given selectively: once, few, many, or a class where the clone is expanded.

>-|TRBV19|TRBJ1-5
CASSIPGQPQHF
>-|TRBV27|TRBJ2-7
CASSPGTATYEQYF
>-|TRBV19|TRBJ1-3
CASSAGTGSGGNTIYF
>-|TRBV20-1|TRBJ2-7
CSARASYEQYF
>-|TRBV5-5|TRBJ2-5
CASARGLAGGQETQYF
>-|TRBV4-2|TRBJ1-5
CASSQDRLTNQPQHF
>-|TRBV4-1|TRBJ2-7
CASSQDWRGSIYEQYF
>-|TRBV10-1|TRBJ1-2
CANRKGARGYTF
>-|TRBV19|TRBJ1-2
CASLRDGQTYGYTF
>-|TRBV2|TRBJ2-2
CASTTEGSGANTGELFF
>few|TRBV4-1|TRBJ1-2
CASRAGARSYGYTF
>-|TRBV5-4|TRBJ1-6
CASSTRDYNSPLHF
>-|TRBV4-1|TRBJ2-2
CASSQVWSANTGELFF
>-|TRBV5-1|TRBJ2-3
CASSPLPGGTDTQYF
>-|TRBV19|TRBJ1-1
CASNRRDRTGGTEAFF
>-|TRBV5-1|TRBJ2-5
CASSQDREGTQYF
>-|TRBV7-8|TRBJ2-7
CASSLGVAGQLNSYEQYF
>-|TRBV5-1|TRBJ2-1
CASGLAGVGRGEQFF
>-|TRBV6-5|TRBJ2-7
CASQHWGNEQYF
>-|TRBV4-1|TRBJ1-5
CASSQDGGLGNQPQHF
>-|TRBV11-3|TRBJ1-2
CASSLGGPGGHTF
>few|TRBV4-1|TRBJ1-4
CASSQGGTGYEKLFF
>-|TRBV6-5|TRBJ1-3
CASSPRGAGNTIYF
>-|TRBV6-1|TRBJ1-2
CASSEAGTGGVGYTF
>-|TRBV30|TRBJ2-2
CAWSHLGGGNTGELFF
>large|TRBV2|TRBJ2-7
CASKGQGRTWYEQYF
>-|TRBV4-3|TRBJ2-1
CASSKDDRWYNEQFF
>-|TRBV7-9|TRBJ2-7
CASSLTSGSYEQYF
>-|TRBV15|TRBJ1-4
CATRENNEKLFF
>-|TRBV4-1|TRBJ2-2
CASSQDFTGGDGELFF
>-|TRBV6-5|TRBJ1-2
CASRDRGGGYTF
>-|TRBV7-2|TRBJ1-1
CASMRVRGTEAFF
>-|TRBV29-1|TRBJ1-2
CSVNREGDYGYTF
>-|TRBV30|TRBJ2-1
CAWTEGGSGYNEQFF
>-|TRBV29-1|TRBJ2-4
CSVEIQRQTLAKNIQYF
>once|TRBV2|TRBJ2-5
CASSIQETQYF
>-|TRBV7-2|TRBJ1-5
CASSEKGGNQPQHF
>-|TRBV10-3|TRBJ2-1
CAASGGGYDNEQFF
>-|TRBV4-2|TRBJ1-6
CASSQDEGLGAPLHF
>-|TRBV9|TRBJ2-1
CASSVGSNEQFF
>-|TRBV2|TRBJ1-3
CASRGGTVGNTIYF
>-|TRBV5-1|TRBJ2-3
CATDTQYF
>-|TRBV10-3|TRBJ1-5
CATRSPGGQSNQPQHF
>-|TRBV29-1|TRBJ2-5
CSGGDRGRVETQYF
>-|TRBV7-9|TRBJ2-2
CAGLRPGGELFF
>-|TRBV5-1|TRBJ1-2
CASALGGQGGYGYTF
>-|TRBV11-2|TRBJ2-3
CASSSGRGTDTQYF
>-|TRBV29-1|TRBJ1-1
CSVEKNTEAFF
>-|TRBV2|TRBJ2-7
CASSEDRQTSYEQYF
>-|TRBV5-4|TRBJ1-2
CASSGDPDYGYTF
>-|TRBV21-1|TRBJ2-1
CASSKGKAPYNEQFF
>-|TRBV4-3|TRBJ1-4
CASSQPDRPNEKLFF
>-|TRBV29-1|TRBJ1-1
CSLSLKGATTEAFF
>-|TRBV10-2|TRBJ2-7
CASSEPGDRGYF
>-|TRBV7-9|TRBJ1-1
CASSSSSSNTEAFF
>-|TRBV2|TRBJ2-7
CASSEERGPLDEQYF
>-|TRBV4-1|TRBJ2-7
CASSQDRASGAYEQYF
>-|TRBV4-1|TRBJ2-7
CASSQGSSGVGEQYF